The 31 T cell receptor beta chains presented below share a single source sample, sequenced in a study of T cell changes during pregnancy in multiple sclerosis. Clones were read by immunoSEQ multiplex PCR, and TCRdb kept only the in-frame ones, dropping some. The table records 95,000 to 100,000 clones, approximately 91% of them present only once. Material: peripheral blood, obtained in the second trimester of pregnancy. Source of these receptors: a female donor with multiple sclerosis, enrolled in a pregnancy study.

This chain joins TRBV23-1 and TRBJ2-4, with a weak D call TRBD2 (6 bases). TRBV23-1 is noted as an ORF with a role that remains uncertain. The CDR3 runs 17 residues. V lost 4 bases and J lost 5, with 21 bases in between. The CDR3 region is CASSRVLVEGLQNIQYF. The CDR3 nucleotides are TGCGCCAGCAGTCGGGTACTCGTGGAGGGGCTCCAAAACATTCAGTACTTC.

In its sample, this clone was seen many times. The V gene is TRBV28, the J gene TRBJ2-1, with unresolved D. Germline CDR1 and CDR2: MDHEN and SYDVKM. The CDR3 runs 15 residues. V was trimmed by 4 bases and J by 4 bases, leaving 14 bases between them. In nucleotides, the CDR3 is TGTGCCAGCAGTTCCTTCCTCGCCGGGTACAATGAGCAGTTCTTC. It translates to CASSSFLAGYNEQFF.

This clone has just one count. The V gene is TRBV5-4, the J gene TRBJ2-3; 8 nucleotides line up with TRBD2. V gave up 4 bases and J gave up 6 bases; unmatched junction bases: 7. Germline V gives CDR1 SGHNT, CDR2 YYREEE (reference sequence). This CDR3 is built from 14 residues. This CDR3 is CASSPGGGTDTQYF. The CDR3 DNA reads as TGTGCCAGCAGCCCCGGGGGGGGGACTGATACGCAGTATTTT.

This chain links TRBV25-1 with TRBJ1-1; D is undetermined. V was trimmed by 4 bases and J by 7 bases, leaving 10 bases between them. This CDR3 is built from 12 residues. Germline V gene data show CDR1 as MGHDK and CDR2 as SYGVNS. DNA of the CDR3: TGTGCCAGCAGTGCTAGCCAGTTTGAAGCTTTCTTT. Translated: CASSASQFEAFF.

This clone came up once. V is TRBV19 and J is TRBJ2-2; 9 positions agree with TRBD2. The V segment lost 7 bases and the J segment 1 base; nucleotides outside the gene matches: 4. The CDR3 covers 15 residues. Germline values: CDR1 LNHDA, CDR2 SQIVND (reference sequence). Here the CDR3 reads CASIATSGNTGELFF. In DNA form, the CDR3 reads TGTGCCAGTATAGCGACTAGCGGGAACACCGGGGAGCTGTTTTTT.

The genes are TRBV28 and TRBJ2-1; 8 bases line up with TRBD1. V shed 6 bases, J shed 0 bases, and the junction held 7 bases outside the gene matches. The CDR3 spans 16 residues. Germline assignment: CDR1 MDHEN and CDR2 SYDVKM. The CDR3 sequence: CASRTPGGGSYNEQFF. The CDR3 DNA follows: TGTGCCAGCAGGACTCCAGGGGGCGGCTCCTACAATGAGCAGTTCTTC.

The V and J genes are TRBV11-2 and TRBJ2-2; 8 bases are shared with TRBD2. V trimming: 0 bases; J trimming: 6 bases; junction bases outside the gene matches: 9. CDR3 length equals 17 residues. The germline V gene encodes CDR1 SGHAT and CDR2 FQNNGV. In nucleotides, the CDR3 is TGTGCCAGCAGCTTAGATCTATCGGTAGCGGGATCCGGGGAGCTGTTTTTT. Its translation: CASSLDLSVAGSGELFF.

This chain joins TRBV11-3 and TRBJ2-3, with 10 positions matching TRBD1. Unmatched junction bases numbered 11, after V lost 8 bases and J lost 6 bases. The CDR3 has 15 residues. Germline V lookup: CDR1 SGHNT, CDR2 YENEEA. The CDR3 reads CASSGGQGNVDTQYF. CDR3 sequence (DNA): TGTGCCAGCTCGGGGGGACAGGGGAACGTTGATACGCAGTATTTT.

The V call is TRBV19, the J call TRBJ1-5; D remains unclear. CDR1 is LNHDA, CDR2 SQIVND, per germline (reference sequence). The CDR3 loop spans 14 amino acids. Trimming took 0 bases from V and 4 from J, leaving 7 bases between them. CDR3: CASSIEGANQPQHF. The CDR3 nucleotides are TGTGCCAGTAGTATAGAAGGAGCAAATCAGCCCCAGCATTTT.

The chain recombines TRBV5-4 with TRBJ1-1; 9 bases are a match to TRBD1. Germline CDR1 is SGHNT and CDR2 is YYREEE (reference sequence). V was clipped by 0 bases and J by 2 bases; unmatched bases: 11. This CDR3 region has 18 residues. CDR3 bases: TGTGCCAGCAGCTTGGGTCCCCCGGGACAGGGATATAACACTGAAGCTTTCTTT. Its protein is CASSLGPPGQGYNTEAFF.

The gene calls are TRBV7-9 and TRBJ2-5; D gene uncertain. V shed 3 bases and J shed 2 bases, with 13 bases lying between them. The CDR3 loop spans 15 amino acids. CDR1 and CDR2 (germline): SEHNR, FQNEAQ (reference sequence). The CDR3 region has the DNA TGTGCCAGCAGCTTCGGAAACAGTGGTCAAGAGACCCAGTACTTC. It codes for CASSFGNSGQETQYF.

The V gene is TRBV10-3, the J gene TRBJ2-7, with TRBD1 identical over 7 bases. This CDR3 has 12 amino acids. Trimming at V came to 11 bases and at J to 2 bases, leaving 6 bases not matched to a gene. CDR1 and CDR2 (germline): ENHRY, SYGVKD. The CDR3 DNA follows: TGTGCCCACGGGACAGCTACCTACGAGCAGTACTTC. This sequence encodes CAHGTATYEQYF.

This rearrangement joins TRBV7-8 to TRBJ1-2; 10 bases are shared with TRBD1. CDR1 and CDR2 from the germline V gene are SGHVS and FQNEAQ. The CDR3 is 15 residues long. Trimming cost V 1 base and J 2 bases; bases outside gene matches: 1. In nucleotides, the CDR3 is TGTGCCAGCAGCTTAGGGACAGGGGGAAACTATGGCTACACCTTC. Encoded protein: CASSLGTGGNYGYTF.

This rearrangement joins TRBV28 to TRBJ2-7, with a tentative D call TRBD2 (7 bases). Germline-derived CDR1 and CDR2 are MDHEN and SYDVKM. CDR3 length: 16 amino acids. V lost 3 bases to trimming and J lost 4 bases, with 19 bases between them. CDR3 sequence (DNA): TGTGCCAGCAGTTTTTCACCGGGGGGCACTCGGTACGAGCAGTACTTC. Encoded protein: CASSFSPGGTRYEQYF.

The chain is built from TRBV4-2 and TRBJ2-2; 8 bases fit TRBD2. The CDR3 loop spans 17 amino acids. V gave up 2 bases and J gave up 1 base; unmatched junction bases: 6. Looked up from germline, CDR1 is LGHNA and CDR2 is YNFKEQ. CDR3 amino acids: CASSQSLLAENTGELFF. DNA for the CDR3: TGTGCCAGCAGCCAATCGCTACTAGCGGAGAACACCGGGGAGCTGTTTTTT.

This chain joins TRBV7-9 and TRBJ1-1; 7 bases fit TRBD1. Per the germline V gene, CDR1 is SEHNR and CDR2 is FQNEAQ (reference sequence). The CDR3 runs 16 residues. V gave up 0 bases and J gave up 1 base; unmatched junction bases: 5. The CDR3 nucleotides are TGTGCCAGCAGCTTAGCGGAAGGGGGCTGGAACACTGAAGCTTTCTTT. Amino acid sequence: CASSLAEGGWNTEAFF.

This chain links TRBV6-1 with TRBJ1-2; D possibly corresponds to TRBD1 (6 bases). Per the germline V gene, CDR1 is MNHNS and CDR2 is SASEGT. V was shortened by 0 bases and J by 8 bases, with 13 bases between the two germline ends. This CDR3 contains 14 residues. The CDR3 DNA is TGTGCCAGCAGTGAAGCCTTGGGGGCGCGGGGCTACACCTTC. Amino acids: CASSEALGARGYTF.

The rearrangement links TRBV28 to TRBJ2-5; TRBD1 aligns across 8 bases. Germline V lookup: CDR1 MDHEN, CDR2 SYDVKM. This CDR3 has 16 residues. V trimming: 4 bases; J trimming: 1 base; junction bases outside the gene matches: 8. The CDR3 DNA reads TGTGCCAGCAGTTCCCGGGACAGGCATGTCCAAGAGACCCAGTACTTC. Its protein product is CASSSRDRHVQETQYF.

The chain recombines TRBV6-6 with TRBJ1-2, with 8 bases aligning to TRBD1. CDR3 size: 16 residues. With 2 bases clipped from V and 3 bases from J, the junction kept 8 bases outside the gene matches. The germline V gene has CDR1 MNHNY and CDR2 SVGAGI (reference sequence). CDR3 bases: TGTGCCAGCAGTTACCTCCTCGACAGGGGTGACTATGGCTACACCTTC. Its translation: CASSYLLDRGDYGYTF.

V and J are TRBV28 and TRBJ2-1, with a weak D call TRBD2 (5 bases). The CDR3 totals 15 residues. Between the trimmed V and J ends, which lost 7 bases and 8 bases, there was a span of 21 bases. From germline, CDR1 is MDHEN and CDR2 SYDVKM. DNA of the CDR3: TGTGCCAGCATCCTTAGTGCGGAGGCGAGCGATGAGCAGTTCTTC. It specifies CASILSAEASDEQFF.

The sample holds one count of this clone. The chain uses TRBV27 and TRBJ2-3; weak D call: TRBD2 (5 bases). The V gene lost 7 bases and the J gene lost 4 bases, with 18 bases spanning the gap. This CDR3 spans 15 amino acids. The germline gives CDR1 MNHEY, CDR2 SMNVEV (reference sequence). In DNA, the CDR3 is TGTGCCAGCAAACGGACTTCACTTGGGCCAGATACGCAGTATTTT. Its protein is CASKRTSLGPDTQYF.

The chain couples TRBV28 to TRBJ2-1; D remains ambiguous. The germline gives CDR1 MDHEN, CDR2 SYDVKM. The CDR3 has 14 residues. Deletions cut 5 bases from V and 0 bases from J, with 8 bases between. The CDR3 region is CASSPWSSYNEQFF. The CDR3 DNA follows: TGTGCCAGCAGTCCCTGGAGCTCCTACAATGAGCAGTTCTTC.

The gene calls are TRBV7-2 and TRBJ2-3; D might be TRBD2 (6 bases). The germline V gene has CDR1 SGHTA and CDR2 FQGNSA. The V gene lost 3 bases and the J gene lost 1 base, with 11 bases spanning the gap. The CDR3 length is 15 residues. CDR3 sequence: CASSFIGSGTDTQYF. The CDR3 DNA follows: TGTGCCAGCAGCTTCATCGGGAGCGGCACAGATACGCAGTATTTT.

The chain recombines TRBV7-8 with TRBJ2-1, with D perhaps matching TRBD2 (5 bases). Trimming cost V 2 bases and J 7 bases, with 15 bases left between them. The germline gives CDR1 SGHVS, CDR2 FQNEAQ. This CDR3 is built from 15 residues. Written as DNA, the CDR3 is TGTGCCAGCAGCTTAACGGAGGTCGGGTTAAATGAGCAGTTCTTC. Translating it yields CASSLTEVGLNEQFF.

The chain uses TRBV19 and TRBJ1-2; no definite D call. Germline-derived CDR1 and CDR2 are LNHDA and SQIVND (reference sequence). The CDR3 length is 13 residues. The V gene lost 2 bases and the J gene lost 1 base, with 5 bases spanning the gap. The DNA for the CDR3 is TGTGCCAGTAGTATATCATTTAACTATGGCTACACCTTC. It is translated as CASSISFNYGYTF.

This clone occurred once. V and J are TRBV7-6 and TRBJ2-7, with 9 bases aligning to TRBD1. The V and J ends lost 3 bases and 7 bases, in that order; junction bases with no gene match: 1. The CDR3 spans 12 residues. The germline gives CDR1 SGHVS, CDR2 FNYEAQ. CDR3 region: CASSFGTGEQYF. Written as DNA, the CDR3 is TGTGCCAGCAGCTTTGGGACAGGGGAGCAGTACTTC.

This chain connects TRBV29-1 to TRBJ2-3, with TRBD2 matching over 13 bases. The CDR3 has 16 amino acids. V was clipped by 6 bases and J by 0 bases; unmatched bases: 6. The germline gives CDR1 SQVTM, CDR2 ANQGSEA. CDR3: CSVPAGLAGSTDTQYF. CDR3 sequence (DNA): TGCAGCGTCCCAGCGGGACTAGCGGGGAGCACAGATACGCAGTATTTT.

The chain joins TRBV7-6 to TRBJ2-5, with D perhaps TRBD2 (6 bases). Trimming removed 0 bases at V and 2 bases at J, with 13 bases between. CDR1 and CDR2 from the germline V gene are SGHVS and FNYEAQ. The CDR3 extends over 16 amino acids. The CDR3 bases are TGTGCCAGCAGCTTAGCCGGCCTAGCGAGTCAAGAGACCCAGTACTTC. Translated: CASSLAGLASQETQYF.

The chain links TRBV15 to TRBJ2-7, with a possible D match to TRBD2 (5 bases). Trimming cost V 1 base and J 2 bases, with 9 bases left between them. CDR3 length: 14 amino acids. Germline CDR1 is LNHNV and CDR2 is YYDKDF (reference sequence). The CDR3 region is CATSRAPGTYEQYF. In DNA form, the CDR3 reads TGTGCCACCAGCAGAGCTCCGGGGACCTACGAGCAGTACTTC.

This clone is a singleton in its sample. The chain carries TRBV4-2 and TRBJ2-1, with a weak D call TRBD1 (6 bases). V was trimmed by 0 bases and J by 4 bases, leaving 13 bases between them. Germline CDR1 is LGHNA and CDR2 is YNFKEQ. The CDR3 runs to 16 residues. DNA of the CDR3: TGTGCCAGCAGCCAAGATGTTCCCCAGGGGTACAATGAGCAGTTCTTC. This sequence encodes CASSQDVPQGYNEQFF.

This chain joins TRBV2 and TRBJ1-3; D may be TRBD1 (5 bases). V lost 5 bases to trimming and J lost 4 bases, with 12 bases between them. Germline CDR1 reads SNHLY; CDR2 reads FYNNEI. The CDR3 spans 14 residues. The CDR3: CASSPGRDGNTIYF. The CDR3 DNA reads TGTGCCAGCAGTCCCGGGAGGGACGGAAACACCATATATTTT.